The present TCR beta chain was sequenced within a study of blood T cell repertoires in COVID-19. The overall study: Researchers got acute and convalescent COVID-19 samples from the United States, Italy and Spain. In each case, the material was cDNA or gDNA derived from T cells, B-cell-depleted T cells, or PBMCs.

Measured with immunoSEQ multiplex PCR; TCRdb has only the in-frame clones, and not every one. In the table there are roughly 320,000 clones, around 85% of which are singletons. Trimming shortened V by 5 bases and J by 11 bases, and 12 bases separated the two germline ends. Germline CDR1 and CDR2: SEHNR and FQNEAQ (reference sequence). The CDR3 consists of 11 residues. The sequenced sample consisted of peripheral blood. V usage is TRBV7-9 and J usage is TRBJ1-1; maybe TRBD1 (6 bases). The TCR comes from a human donor in a cohort sampled during active COVID-19. CDR3 DNA sequence: TGTGCCAGCAGCCCCAGGGGTGCGGCTTTCTTT. Protein: CASSPRGAAFF.